The 26 T cell receptor beta chains in this list originate from one sample, sequenced in a study of blood T cell repertoires in COVID-19. Measured with immunoSEQ multiplex PCR; TCRdb has only the in-frame clones, and not every one. In the table there are around 250,000 clones, around 80% of which are singletons. The sequencing input was peripheral blood. The receptor set was obtained from a woman aged 18-30 years with acute or convalescent COVID-19.

The gene calls are TRBV9 and TRBJ1-2, with a tentative D call TRBD1 (6 bases). With 4 bases removed from V and 3 bases from J, the gap between germline ends came to 16 bases. The CDR3 consists of 15 residues. CDR1 and CDR2 from the germline V gene are SGDLS and YYNGEE. The DNA for the CDR3 is TGTGCCAGCAGCAGGACAGCGGGGTCTGACTATGGCTACACCTTC. Translation gives CASSRTAGSDYGYTF.

This clone was seen only a few times. The chain recombines TRBV13 with TRBJ1-1; D is unresolved. Germline V gene data show CDR1 as PRHDT and CDR2 as FYEKMQ (reference sequence). Trimming shortened V by 3 bases and J by 5 bases, and 16 bases separated the two germline ends. There are 15 residues in the CDR3. In nucleotides, the CDR3 is TGTGCCAGCAGCTTTTCGGGGTTCGGTTATACTGAAGCTTTCTTT. Residues: CASSFSGFGYTEAFF.

The rearrangement joins TRBV6-2 or TRBV6-3 to TRBJ1-2, with unresolved D. The V end was cut by 6 bases, the J end by 1 base, with 21 bases between. The CDR3 contains 17 residues. Looked up from germline, CDR1 is MNHEY and CDR2 is SVGEGT. This CDR3 is CASSRLFVVPVNYGYTF. DNA of the CDR3: TGTGCCAGCAGCCGCCTGTTCGTGGTACCAGTTAACTATGGCTACACCTTC.

The chain is built from TRBV10-3 and TRBJ1-1, with 7 bases fitting TRBD1. Per germline, CDR1 ENHRY and CDR2 SYGVKD. The CDR3 is made up of 15 amino acids. V gave up 0 bases and J gave up 2 bases; unmatched junction bases: 3. The CDR3 protein is CAISESGGRNTEAFF. The CDR3, as DNA: TGTGCCATCAGTGAGTCAGGGGGCCGTAACACTGAAGCTTTCTTT.

This clone came up a few times. Other DNA sequences in this specimen translate into the identical CDR3. The V gene is TRBV2, the J gene TRBJ2-7, with TRBD1 identical over 10 bases. The CDR3 consists of 13 residues. CDR1 SNHLY and CDR2 FYNNEI come from the germline V gene. V lost 8 bases to trimming and J lost 3 bases; unmatched junction nucleotides: 4. Here the CDR3 reads CASRGTGVYEQYF. The CDR3 DNA reads as TGTGCCAGCCGTGGGACAGGGGTCTACGAGCAGTACTTC.

V and J are TRBV5-1 and TRBJ1-1; D is possibly TRBD1 (5 bases). Trimming stripped 1 base from V and 0 bases from J, with 13 bases between. This CDR3 contains 16 residues. Looked up from germline, CDR1 is SGHRS and CDR2 is YFSETQ. CDR3 bases: TGCGCCAGCAGCTTGCGCAGGGTTCAGATGAACACTGAAGCTTTCTTT. This sequence encodes CASSLRRVQMNTEAFF.

The V and J genes are TRBV10-3 and TRBJ2-1, with 8 bases that match TRBD2. The CDR3 is 17 residues long. The trim removed 0 bases at V and 6 bases at J, leaving 10 bases unmatched. Germline lookup yields CDR1 ENHRY and CDR2 SYGVKD. The CDR3 region has the DNA TGTGCCATCAGTGAGTCGGTATGGCTAGCGGGTGGCAATGAGCAGTTCTTC. It encodes CAISESVWLAGGNEQFF.

The sample holds one count of this clone. The genes are TRBV18 and TRBJ1-5; 7 bases match TRBD1. CDR1 and CDR2 (germline): KGHSH, LQKENI. This CDR3 is 13 amino acids long. Trimming at V came to 3 bases and at J to 7 bases, leaving 3 bases not matched to a gene. The DNA of the CDR3 is TGTGCCAGCTCACCGAAACAGGGGCAGCCCCAGCATTTT. Translation: CASSPKQGQPQHF.

The CDR3 nucleotides are TGTGCTTTAACCCAGGGGGTTTACACTGAAGCTTTCTTT. Translated: CALTQGVYTEAFF. The chain links TRBV2 to TRBJ1-1, with 7 bases matching TRBD1. CDR3 length: 13 amino acids. Germline CDR1 SNHLY, CDR2 FYNNEI. The full variable domain, in which reference TRBV2 and TRBJ1-1 provide the parts outside the CDR3, is EPEVTQTPSHQVTQMGQEVILRCVPISNHLYFYWYRQILGQKVEFLVSFYNNEISEKSEIFDDQFSVERPDGSNFTLKIRSTKLEDSAMYFCALTQGVYTEAFFGQGTRLTVV.

The rearrangement links TRBV6-2 or TRBV6-3 to TRBJ2-1; 11 positions agree with TRBD2. V gave up 5 bases and J gave up 9 bases; unmatched junction bases: 15. The CDR3 consists of 17 residues. Per the germline V gene, CDR1 is MNHEY and CDR2 is SVGEGT. The CDR3 region is CASSPSGLAVRRAEQFF. The CDR3 nucleotides are TGTGCCAGCAGTCCCTCGGGACTAGCGGTCCGGAGGGCTGAGCAGTTCTTC.

This chain joins TRBV5-6 and TRBJ2-7, with 7 bases matching TRBD2. The CDR3 covers 15 residues. Germline-derived CDR1 and CDR2 are SGHDT and YYEEEE. V lost 3 bases, J lost 4 bases, and 10 bases stayed unmatched. This CDR3 is CASSSSPLGGYEQYF. DNA of the CDR3: TGTGCCAGCAGCTCGTCACCCTTGGGGGGGTACGAGCAGTACTTC.

The chain employs TRBV27 and TRBJ1-1; TRBD1 might be the D (5 bases). The CDR3 is 13 residues long. V lost 0 bases and J lost 4, with 6 bases in between. Germline V gene data show CDR1 as MNHEY and CDR2 as SMNVEV (reference sequence). CDR3 bases: TGTGCCAGCAGTTTATCGGGGGGCACTGAAGCTTTCTTT. Its protein is CASSLSGGTEAFF.

By share, this clone ranks as medium-sized. V is TRBV4-3 and J is TRBJ2-7; TRBD1 might be the D (5 bases). The V gene lost 1 base and the J gene lost 1 base, with 11 bases spanning the gap. The CDR3 covers 15 residues. In germline, CDR1 is LGHNA, CDR2 YSLEER. CDR3 nucleotides: TGCGCCAGCAGCCAAGTGCTAGGGGATTCCTACGAGCAGTACTTC. It specifies CASSQVLGDSYEQYF.

The V gene is TRBV19, the J gene TRBJ2-1; 14 nucleotides align to TRBD2. Trimming took 4 bases from V and 0 from J; bases not matched to a gene: 5. The CDR3 runs 18 residues. Germline V gives CDR1 LNHDA, CDR2 SQIVND (reference sequence). The CDR3 spells CASSTLGLAGASYNEQFF. CDR3 DNA sequence: TGTGCCAGTAGTACCCTGGGACTAGCGGGGGCCTCCTACAATGAGCAGTTCTTC.

CDR3 loop: CASRPPGKRTDTQYF. As DNA, the CDR3 is TGTGCCAGCAGACCGCCCGGGAAACGCACAGATACGCAGTATTTT. The J gene is TRBJ2-3, the V gene TRBV11-2; D is perhaps TRBD2 (5 bases). The CDR3 runs to 15 residues. The V gene lost 6 bases and the J gene lost 1 base, with 14 bases spanning the gap. Germline assignment: CDR1 SGHAT and CDR2 FQNNGV.

The sample holds a few counts of this clone. The chain links TRBV7-6 to TRBJ2-1; 15 bases fit TRBD2. Germline assignment: CDR1 SGHVS and CDR2 FNYEAQ. Germline trimming cut 4 bases from V and 6 bases from J; bases unmatched to any gene: 4. The CDR3 runs 16 residues. The chain's CDR3 is CASSSGLAGGPNEQFF. The CDR3 DNA is TGTGCCAGCAGCTCCGGACTAGCGGGAGGGCCCAATGAGCAGTTCTTC.

V and J are TRBV15 and TRBJ2-7, with 12 bases that match TRBD2. V lost 5 bases and J lost 1; bases outside the gene matches: 6. The CDR3 extends over 16 amino acids. Germline V gives CDR1 LNHNV, CDR2 YYDKDF (reference sequence). This CDR3 reads CATSGRLAGASYEQYF. Here the CDR3 DNA reads TGTGCCACCAGCGGCAGACTAGCGGGAGCGTCCTACGAGCAGTACTTC.

Concerning this clone itself: It may be a read error: a sequence one base away is much more abundant. V is TRBV3-1 (or the pseudogene TRBV3-2) and J is TRBJ2-2; 10 positions match TRBD1. The germline V gene encodes CDR1 LGHDT and CDR2 YNNKEL (reference sequence). With V trimmed by 6 bases and J by 3 bases, 4 bases remained unmatched. The CDR3 loop spans 15 amino acids. CDR3 region: CASSPGTGDTGELFF. The CDR3 region has the DNA TGTGCCAGCAGTCCCGGGACAGGGGACACCGGGGAGCTGTTTTTT.

In its sample, this clone was seen a few times. This chain links TRBV2 with TRBJ1-1, with D possibly being TRBD1 (5 bases). The CDR3 loop spans 13 amino acids. Trimming took off 4 bases at V and 1 base at J, with 7 bases between the two ends. Germline values: CDR1 SNHLY, CDR2 FYNNEI. The CDR3 DNA reads TGTGCCAGCAGTGTTCAGGGGAACACTGAAGCTTTCTTT. Translating gives CASSVQGNTEAFF. Combining the CDR3 with reference TRBV2 and TRBJ1-1 gives the whole variable domain EPEVTQTPSHQVTQMGQEVILRCVPISNHLYFYWYRQILGQKVEFLVSFYNNEISEKSEIFDDQFSVERPDGSNFTLKIRSTKLEDSAMYFCASSVQGNTEAFFGQGTRLTVV.

This chain links TRBV5-3 with TRBJ1-4; D is unclear. TRBV5-3 is an ORF, and what it does is uncertain. Trimming cost V 4 bases and J 5 bases, with 6 bases left between them. The CDR3 has 12 residues. The DNA for the CDR3 is TGTGCCAGAAGCGCCCGGAATGAAAAACTGTTTTTT. This translates into CARSARNEKLFF.

This chain connects TRBV5-1 to TRBJ2-3; 7 bases fit TRBD2. CDR1 and CDR2 (germline): SGHRS, YFSETQ. The J segment lost 3 bases and the V segment lost 0 bases, leaving 7 bases of the junction unmatched. This CDR3 comprises 16 residues. The CDR3: CASSLDRGSGTDTQYF. DNA of the CDR3: TGCGCCAGCAGCTTGGATCGCGGGAGTGGAACAGATACGCAGTATTTT.

This clone was observed many times. The rearrangement joins TRBV7-6 to TRBJ2-7, with D tentatively TRBD1 (5 bases). The CDR3 runs to 15 residues. Between the trimmed V and J ends, which lost 4 bases and 3 bases, there was a span of 16 bases. The V gene's germline CDR1 is SGHVS and CDR2 FNYEAQ. CDR3 DNA: TGTGCCAGCAGCTCTAGTTCGGACAAGAACTACGAGCAGTACTTC. Translating gives CASSSSSDKNYEQYF.

This clone has a single count. J is TRBJ2-1 and V is TRBV4-3; no clear D gene. The germline V gene encodes CDR1 LGHNA and CDR2 YSLEER. The CDR3 runs to 16 residues. With 0 bases removed from V and 4 bases from J, the gap between germline ends came to 13 bases. DNA of the CDR3: TGCGCCAGCAGCCAAGATCGGAGTAGCAGATACAATGAGCAGTTCTTC. Its protein is CASSQDRSSRYNEQFF.

The rearrangement links TRBV4-1 to TRBJ2-7; 13 nucleotides agree with TRBD2. The CDR3 loop spans 19 amino acids. CDR1 is MGHRA, CDR2 YSYEKL, per germline. Trimming took 0 bases from V and 0 from J; bases not matched to a gene: 8. CDR3 residues: CASSQDGGLAGTLSYEQYF. The CDR3 nucleotides are TGCGCCAGCAGCCAAGATGGGGGACTAGCGGGGACACTCTCCTACGAGCAGTACTTC.

This chain connects TRBV4-3 to TRBJ2-7, with 10 bases that match TRBD1. Unmatched junction bases numbered 14, after V lost 0 bases and J lost 6 bases. The CDR3 totals 18 residues. CDR1 is LGHNA and CDR2 is YSLEER in the germline V gene. Here the CDR3 DNA reads TGCGCCAGCAGCCAAGAAAGTTTGTGGGGGGACAGGGGTTCCGAGCAGTACTTC. Translation gives CASSQESLWGDRGSEQYF.

V gene TRBV7-3 combines with J gene TRBJ2-7; D not certain. CDR1 and CDR2 from the germline V gene are SGHTA and FQGTGA. Trimming took off 5 bases at V and 6 bases at J, with 11 bases between the two ends. The length of the CDR3 is 12 residues. CDR3 amino acids: CASSPGRGEQYF. CDR3 DNA: TGTGCCAGCAGCCCCGGCCGAGGCGAGCAGTACTTC.